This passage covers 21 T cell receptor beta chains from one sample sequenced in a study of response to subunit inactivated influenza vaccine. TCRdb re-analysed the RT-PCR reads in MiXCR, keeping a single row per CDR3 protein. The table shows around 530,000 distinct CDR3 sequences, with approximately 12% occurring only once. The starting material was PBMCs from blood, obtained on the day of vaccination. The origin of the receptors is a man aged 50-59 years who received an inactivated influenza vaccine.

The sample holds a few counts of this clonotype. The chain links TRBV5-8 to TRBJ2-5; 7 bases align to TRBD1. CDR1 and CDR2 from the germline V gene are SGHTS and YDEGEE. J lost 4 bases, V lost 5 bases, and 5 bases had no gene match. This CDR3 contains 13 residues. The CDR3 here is CASRVRDRETQYF. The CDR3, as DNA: TGTGCCAGCAGGGTCCGGGACAGAGAGACCCAGTACTTC.

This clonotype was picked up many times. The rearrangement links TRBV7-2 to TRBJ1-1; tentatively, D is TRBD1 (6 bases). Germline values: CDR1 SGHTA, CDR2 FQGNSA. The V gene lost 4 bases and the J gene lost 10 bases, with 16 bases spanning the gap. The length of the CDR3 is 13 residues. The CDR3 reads CASSSEQGASAFF. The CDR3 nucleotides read TGTGCCAGCAGCTCGGAACAGGGTGCGTCAGCTTTCTTT.

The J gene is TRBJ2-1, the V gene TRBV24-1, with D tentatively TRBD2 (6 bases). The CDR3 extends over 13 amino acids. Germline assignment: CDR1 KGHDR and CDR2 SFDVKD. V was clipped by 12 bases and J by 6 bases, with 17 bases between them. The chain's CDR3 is CAAEASDGNEQFF. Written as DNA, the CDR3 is TGTGCCGCGGAGGCTAGCGACGGCAATGAGCAGTTCTTC.

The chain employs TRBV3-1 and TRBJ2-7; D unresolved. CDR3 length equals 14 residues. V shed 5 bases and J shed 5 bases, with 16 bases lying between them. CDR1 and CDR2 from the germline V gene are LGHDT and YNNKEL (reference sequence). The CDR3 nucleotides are TGTGCCAGCAGCGCCCGGACGGTGGTCGACGAGCAGTACTTC. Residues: CASSARTVVDEQYF.

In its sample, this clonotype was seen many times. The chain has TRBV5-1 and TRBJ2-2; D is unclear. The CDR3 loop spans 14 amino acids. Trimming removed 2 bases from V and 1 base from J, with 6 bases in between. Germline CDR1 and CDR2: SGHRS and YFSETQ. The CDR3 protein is CASSFRLNTGELFF. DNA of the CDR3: TGCGCCAGCAGCTTCCGCCTGAACACCGGGGAGCTGTTTTTT.

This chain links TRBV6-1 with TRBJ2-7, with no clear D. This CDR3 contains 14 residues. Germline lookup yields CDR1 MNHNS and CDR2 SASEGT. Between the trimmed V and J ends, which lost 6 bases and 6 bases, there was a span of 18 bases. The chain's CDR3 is CASSGDWGTGEQYF. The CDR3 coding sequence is TGTGCCAGCAGCGGCGATTGGGGTACGGGCGAGCAGTACTTC.

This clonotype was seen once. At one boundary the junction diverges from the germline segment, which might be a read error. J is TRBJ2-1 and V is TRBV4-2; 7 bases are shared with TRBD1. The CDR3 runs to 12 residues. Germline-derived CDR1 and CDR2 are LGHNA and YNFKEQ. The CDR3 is CASSPGDRRRVF. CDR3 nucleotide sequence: TGTGCCAGCAGCCCCGGGGACAGACGCCGGGTCTTC.

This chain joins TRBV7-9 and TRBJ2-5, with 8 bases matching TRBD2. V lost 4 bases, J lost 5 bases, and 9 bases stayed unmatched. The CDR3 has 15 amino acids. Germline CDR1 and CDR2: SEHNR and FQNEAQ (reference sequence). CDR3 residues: CASSSNSGIQETQYF. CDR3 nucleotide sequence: TGTGCCAGCAGCTCGAATAGCGGGATCCAGGAGACCCAGTACTTC.

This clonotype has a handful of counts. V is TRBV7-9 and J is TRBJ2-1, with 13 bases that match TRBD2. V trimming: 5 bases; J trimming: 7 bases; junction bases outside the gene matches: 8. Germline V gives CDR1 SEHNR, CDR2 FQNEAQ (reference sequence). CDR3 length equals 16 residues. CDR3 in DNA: TGTGCCAGCAGCGATCACGGGACTAGCGGGATAAATGAGCAGTTCTTC. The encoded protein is CASSDHGTSGINEQFF.

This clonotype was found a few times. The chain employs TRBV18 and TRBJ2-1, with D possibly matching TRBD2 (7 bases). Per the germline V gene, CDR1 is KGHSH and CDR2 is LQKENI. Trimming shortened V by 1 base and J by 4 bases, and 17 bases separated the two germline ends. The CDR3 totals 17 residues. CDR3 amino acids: CASSPRAGAFSYNEQFF. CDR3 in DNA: TGTGCCAGCTCACCACGGGCGGGGGCCTTTTCGTACAATGAGCAGTTCTTC.

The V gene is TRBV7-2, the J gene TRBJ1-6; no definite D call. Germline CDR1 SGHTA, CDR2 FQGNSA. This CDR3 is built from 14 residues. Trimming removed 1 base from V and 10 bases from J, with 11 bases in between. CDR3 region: CASSLEPGNSPLHF. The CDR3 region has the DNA TGTGCCAGCAGCTTAGAGCCGGGAAACTCACCCCTCCACTTT.

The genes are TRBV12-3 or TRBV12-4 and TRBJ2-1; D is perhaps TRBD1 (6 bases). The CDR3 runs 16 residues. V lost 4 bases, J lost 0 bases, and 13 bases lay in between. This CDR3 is CASSSPDSSSYNEQFF. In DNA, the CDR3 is TGTGCCAGCAGTTCCCCGGACAGCAGCTCCTACAATGAGCAGTTCTTC.

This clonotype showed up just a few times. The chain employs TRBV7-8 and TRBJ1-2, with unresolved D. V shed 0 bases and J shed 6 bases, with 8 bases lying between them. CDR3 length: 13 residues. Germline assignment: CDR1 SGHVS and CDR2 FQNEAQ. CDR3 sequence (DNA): TGTGCCAGCAGCTTAGCGCCGGAAAATGGCTACACCTTC. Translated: CASSLAPENGYTF. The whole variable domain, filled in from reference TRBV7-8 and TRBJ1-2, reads GAGVSQSPRYKVAKRGQDVALRCDPISGHVSLFWYQQALGQGPEFLTYFQNEAQLDKSGLPSDRFFAERPEGSVSTLKIQRTQQEDSAVYLCASSLAPENGYTFGSGTRLTVV.

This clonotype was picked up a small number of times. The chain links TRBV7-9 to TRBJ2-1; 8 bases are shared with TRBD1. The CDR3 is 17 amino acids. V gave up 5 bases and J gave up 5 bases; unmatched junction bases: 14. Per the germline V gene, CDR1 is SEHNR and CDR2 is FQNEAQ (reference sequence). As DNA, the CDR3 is TGTGCCAGCAGCCCGAGTATCTGGCAGGGGGCTGACAATGAGCAGTTCTTC. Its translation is CASSPSIWQGADNEQFF.

The CDR3 DNA reads TGCAGTGCTAGAGATCCTAGTAAGAACTATGGCTACACCTTC. Translated: CSARDPSKNYGYTF. The chain couples TRBV20-1 to TRBJ1-2; D is ambiguous. V lost 0 bases and J 2 bases, leaving 10 bases between the germline ends. The CDR3 is made up of 14 amino acids. Germline V lookup: CDR1 DFQATT, CDR2 SNEGSKA (reference sequence).

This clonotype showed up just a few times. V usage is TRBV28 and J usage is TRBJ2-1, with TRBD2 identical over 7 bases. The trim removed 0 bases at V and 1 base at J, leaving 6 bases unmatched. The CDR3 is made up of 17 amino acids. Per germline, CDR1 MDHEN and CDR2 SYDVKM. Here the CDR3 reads CASSLWASGDSYNEQFF. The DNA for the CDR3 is TGTGCCAGCAGTTTATGGGCTAGCGGAGATTCCTACAATGAGCAGTTCTTC.

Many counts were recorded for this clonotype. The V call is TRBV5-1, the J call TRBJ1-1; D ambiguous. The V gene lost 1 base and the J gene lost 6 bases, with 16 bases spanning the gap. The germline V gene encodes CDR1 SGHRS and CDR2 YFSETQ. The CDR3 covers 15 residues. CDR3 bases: TGCGCCAGCAGCTTGCAACCCCCAGAAGGTGCTGAAGCTTTCTTT. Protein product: CASSLQPPEGAEAFF.

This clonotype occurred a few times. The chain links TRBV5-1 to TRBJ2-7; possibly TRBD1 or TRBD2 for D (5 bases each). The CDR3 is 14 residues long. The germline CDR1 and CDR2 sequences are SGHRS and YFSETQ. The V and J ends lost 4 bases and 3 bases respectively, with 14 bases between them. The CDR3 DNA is TGCGCCAGCAGCATGGCTGGGGGTAGCTACGAGCAGTACTTC. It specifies CASSMAGGSYEQYF.

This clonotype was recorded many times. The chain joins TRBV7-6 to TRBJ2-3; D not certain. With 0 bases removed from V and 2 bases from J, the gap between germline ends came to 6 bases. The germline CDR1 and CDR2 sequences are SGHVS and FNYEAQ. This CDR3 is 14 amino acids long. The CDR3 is CASSLAQATDTQYF. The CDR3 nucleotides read TGTGCCAGCAGCTTAGCGCAGGCCACAGATACGCAGTATTTT.

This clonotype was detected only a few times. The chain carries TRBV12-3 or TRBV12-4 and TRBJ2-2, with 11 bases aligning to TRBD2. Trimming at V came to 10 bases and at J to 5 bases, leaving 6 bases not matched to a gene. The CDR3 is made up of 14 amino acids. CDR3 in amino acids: CATTTSGETGELFF. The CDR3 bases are TGTGCCACCACGACTAGCGGGGAAACCGGGGAGCTGTTTTTT.

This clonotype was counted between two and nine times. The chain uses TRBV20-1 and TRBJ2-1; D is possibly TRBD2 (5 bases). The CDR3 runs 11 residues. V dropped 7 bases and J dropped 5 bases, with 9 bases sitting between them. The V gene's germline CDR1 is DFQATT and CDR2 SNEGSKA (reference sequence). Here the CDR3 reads CSGSGNNEQFF. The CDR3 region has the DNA TGCAGTGGGTCCGGGAACAATGAGCAGTTCTTC.